The 4 T cell receptor beta chains given below trace back to one sample, sequenced in a study of T cells in Graves' hyperthyroidism and ophthalmopathy. Amplification targeted TCR beta CDR3 regions from RNA transcripts. First-round RT-PCR of the TCR CDR3 relied on the HTBI primer set. TCRdb reanalysed the multiplex PCR reads using MiXCR and keeps one entry per CDR3 protein. This table holds 640,000 or so distinct CDR3 sequences, 14% found once. Sequenced material: blood. The receptors shown here come from a woman between 18 and 29 years old with Graves' ophthalmopathy.

Many counts were recorded for this clonotype. The chain has TRBV28 and TRBJ2-3; 8 nucleotides align to TRBD2. The V gene's germline CDR1 is MDHEN and CDR2 SYDVKM. The CDR3 contains 15 residues. Trimming at V came to 7 bases and at J to 0 bases, leaving 6 bases not matched to a gene. DNA for the CDR3: TGTGCCAGCACGCCTAGCGGGTCTAGCACAGATACGCAGTATTTT. Residues: CASTPSGSSTDTQYF.

This clonotype was seen at least ten times. The CDR3 nucleotides are TGTGCCAGCAGCCCCTCCTTGGCGGGGGGGAACTATGGCTACACCTTC. Its protein is CASSPSLAGGNYGYTF. The gene calls are TRBV12-3 or TRBV12-4 and TRBJ1-2, with TRBD1 as a possible D gene (5 bases). The length of the CDR3 is 16 residues. The ends were cut back, 6 bases at V and 2 bases at J, with 19 bases in the middle.

The rearrangement uses TRBV20-1 and TRBJ2-1; TRBD2 aligns across 10 bases. Looked up from germline, CDR1 is DFQATT and CDR2 is SNEGSKA (reference sequence). The CDR3 has 16 residues. V lost 2 bases, J lost 2 bases, and 6 bases stayed unmatched. CDR3 nucleotide sequence: TGCAGTGCTAGACTAGCGGGAGACTCGGCCTACAATGAGCAGTTCTTC. Translated: CSARLAGDSAYNEQFF.

This clonotype was detected many times. The chain combines TRBV12-3 or TRBV12-4 with TRBJ2-5; D might be TRBD1 (5 bases). V lost 2 bases and J lost 3, with 13 bases in between. The CDR3 is made up of 15 amino acids. The CDR3 DNA reads TGTGCCAGCAGTTTACAGGGAAGGGTCAAAGAGACCCAGTACTTC. Amino acid sequence: CASSLQGRVKETQYF.